The T cell receptor (beta chain) under discussion was sequenced for a study of cytotoxic CD8 clonotypes in ibrutinib-treated CLL. For the study at large: The response samples were taken once patients had been treated for a median of about 12 months, range 6 to 36. Study outcomes and limitations: Clonality at baseline surpassed age-matched healthy donors and tracked circulating CD8+ T-cell counts. Elevated clonality accompanied ibrutinib response, with a return toward baseline values at progression.

This CDR3 has 14 residues. Looked up from germline, CDR1 is LNHDA and CDR2 is SQIVND (reference sequence). Unmatched junction bases numbered 4, after V lost 5 bases and J lost 8 bases. In the case of this clone: The antigen is not known.

Clones were sequenced by immunoSEQ multiplex PCR, and TCRdb holds only the in-frame ones, with some missing. The sample has about 92,000 clones; 77% are singletons. This sequence joins TRBV19 and TRBJ1-4, with 11 bases fitting TRBD1. The sample was PBMCs, taken after 24 months of ibrutinib treatment. This receptor was taken from a human donor with chronic lymphocytic leukemia. The CDR3 spells CASSPRDRGEKLFF. The CDR3 bases are TGTGCCAGTAGTCCCCGGGACAGGGGGGAAAAACTGTTTTTT.